This T cell receptor (beta chain) was profiled in a study of blood T cells in healthy people across ages. General study points: In long-lived donors, naive CD4+ cell counts and diversity exceeded those of aged donors. Naive T cell percentage showed a strong correlation with the diversity of TCR beta.

Healthy Russian Caucasian donors spanned ages roughly 6 to 100 years. Drawn from each donor were around 10 milliliters of peripheral blood. Alongside a J-beta primer mix, a sample-barcoded 5' primer served in a second PCR lasting 7 to 11 cycles. TCRdb analysed the 5' RACE reads with MiXCR anew, one entry per CDR3 protein. The sample records about 670,000 distinct CDR3 sequences, over 40% being singletons. The CDR3 length is 13 residues. Germline assignment: CDR1 ENHRY and CDR2 SYGVKD. The V end was cut by 0 bases, the J end by 8 bases, with 10 bases between. In regard to this clonotype: The antigen remains undetermined.

The specimen was blood. This sequence originates from a woman aged 80 or over in good health. The V call is TRBV10-3, the J call TRBJ1-1; D is unresolved. CDR3 sequence reads: CAISESVSGEAFF. The CDR3 DNA is TGTGCCATCAGTGAGTCAGTCTCCGGGGAAGCTTTCTTT.